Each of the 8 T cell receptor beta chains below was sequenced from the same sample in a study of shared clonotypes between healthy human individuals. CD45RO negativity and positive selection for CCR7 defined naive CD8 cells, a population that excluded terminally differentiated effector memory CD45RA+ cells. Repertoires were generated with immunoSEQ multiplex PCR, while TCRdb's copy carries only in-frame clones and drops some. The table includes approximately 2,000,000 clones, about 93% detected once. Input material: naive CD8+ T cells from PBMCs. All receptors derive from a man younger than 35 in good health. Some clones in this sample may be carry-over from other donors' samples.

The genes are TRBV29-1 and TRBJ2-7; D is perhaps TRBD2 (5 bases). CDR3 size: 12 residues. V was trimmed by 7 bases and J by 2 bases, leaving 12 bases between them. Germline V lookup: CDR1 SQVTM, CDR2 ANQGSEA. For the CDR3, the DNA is TGCAGCGGAGGACTGACCCCCTACGAGCAGTACTTC. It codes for CSGGLTPYEQYF.

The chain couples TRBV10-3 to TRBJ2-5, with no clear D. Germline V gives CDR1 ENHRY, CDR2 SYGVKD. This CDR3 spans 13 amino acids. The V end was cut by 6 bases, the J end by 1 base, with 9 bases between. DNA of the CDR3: TGTGCCATCAGAGGGCCGCTCCAAGAGACCCAGTACTTC. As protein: CAIRGPLQETQYF.

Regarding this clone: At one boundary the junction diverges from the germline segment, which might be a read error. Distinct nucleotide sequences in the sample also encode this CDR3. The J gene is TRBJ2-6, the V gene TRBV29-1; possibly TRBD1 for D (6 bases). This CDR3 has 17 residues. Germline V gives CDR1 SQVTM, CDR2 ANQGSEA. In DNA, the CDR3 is TGCAGCGTTGTAGGGGGACCTATTTCTTCTGGGGCCAATGTCCTGACTTTC. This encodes CSVVGGPISSGANVLTF.

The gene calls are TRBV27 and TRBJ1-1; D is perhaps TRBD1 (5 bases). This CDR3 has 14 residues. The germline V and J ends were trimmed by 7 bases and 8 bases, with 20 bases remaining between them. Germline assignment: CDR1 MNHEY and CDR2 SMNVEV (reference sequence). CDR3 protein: CASTLIVGAAEAFF. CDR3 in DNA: TGTGCCAGCACATTAATAGTAGGGGCAGCCGAAGCTTTCTTT.

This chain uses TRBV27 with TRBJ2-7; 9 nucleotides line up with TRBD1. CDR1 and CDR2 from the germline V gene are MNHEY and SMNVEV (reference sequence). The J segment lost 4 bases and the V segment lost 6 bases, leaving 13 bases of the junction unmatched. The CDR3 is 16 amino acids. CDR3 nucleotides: TGTGCCAGCAGCTACAGTACGGGACAGGGAGTTTACGAGCAGTACTTC. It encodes CASSYSTGQGVYEQYF.

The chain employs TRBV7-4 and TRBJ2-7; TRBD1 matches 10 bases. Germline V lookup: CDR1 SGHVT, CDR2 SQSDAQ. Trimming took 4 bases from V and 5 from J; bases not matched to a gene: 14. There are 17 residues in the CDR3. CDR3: CASSYGVRGTGAHEQYF. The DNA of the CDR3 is TGTGCCAGCAGCTACGGGGTTCGAGGGACAGGGGCCCACGAGCAGTACTTC.

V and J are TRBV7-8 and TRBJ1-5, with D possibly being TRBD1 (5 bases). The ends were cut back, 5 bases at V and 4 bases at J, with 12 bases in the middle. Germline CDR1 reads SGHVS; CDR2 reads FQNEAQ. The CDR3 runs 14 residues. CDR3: CASSTGTGNQPQHF. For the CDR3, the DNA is TGTGCCAGCAGCACCGGGACGGGAAATCAGCCCCAGCATTTT.

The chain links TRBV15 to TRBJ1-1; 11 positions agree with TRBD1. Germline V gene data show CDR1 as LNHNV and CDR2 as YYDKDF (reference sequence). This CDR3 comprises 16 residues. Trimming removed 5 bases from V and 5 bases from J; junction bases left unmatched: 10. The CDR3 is CATSGRGQGAWTEAFF. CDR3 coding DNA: TGTGCCACCAGCGGACGAGGACAGGGGGCGTGGACTGAAGCTTTCTTT.